This T cell receptor (beta chain) was captured in a study of CD8+ T cells in alopecia areata. Study-wide results and caveats: Sequences from scalp samples also cover resident alphabeta T cells of normal skin.

Worth noting for this clone: Its cognate antigen is unknown.

Alopecia areata patients provided lesional scalp punch biopsies and peripheral blood, both collected for the study. Investigators isolated RNA and reverse transcribed it into cDNA to act as the sequencing template. Measured with immunoSEQ multiplex PCR; TCRdb has only the in-frame clones, and not every one. This sample has 65,000 to 70,000 clones, with approximately 64% found just once. V lost 3 bases to trimming and J lost 4 bases; unmatched junction nucleotides: 9. CDR1 and CDR2 from the germline V gene are SGDLS and YYNGEE. This CDR3 has 17 amino acids. The clonotype was recovered from a human donor with alopecia areata. The material was CD8+ T cells sorted from blood, obtained at week 0. The chain recombines TRBV9 with TRBJ2-1, with 11 nucleotides matching TRBD2. The chain's CDR3 is CASSATLAGGPYNEQFF. The CDR3 DNA reads TGTGCCAGCAGCGCGACCTTAGCGGGAGGGCCTTACAATGAGCAGTTCTTC.